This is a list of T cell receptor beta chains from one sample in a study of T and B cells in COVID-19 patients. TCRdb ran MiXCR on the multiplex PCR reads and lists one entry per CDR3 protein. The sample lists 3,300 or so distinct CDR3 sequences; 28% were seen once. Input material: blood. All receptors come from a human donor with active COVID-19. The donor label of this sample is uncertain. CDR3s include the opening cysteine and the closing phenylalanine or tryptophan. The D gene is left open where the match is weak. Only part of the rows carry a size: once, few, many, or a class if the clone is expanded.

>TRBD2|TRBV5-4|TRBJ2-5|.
TGTGCAACCAGCCCAGGGGGAGCTAGCGGGGTGAAGACCCAGTACTTC
CATSPGGASGVKTQYF
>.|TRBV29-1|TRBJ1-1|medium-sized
TGCAGCGATTGGAGGCGGGGAACTGAAGCTTTCTTT
CSDWRRGTEAFF
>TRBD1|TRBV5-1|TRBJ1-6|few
TGCGCCAGCAGCTTGAGGGGACAGGGGAGTTCACCCCTCCACTTT
CASSLRGQGSSPLHF
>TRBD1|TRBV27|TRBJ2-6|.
TGTGCCAGCAGCGTACAGGGGATGGCTGGGGCCAACGTCCTGACTTTC
CASSVQGMAGANVLTF
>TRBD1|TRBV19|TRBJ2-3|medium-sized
TGTGCCAGTAGTATTACAGGGGGCACAGATACGCAGTATTTT
CASSITGGTDTQYF
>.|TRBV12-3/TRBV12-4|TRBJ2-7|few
TGTGCCAGCAGTTTTGAAACAGGCCTATCCTACGAGCAGTACTTC
CASSFETGLSYEQYF
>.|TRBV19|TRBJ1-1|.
TGTGCCTCCGTTTTGGGAAACACTGAAGCTTTCTTT
CASVLGNTEAFF
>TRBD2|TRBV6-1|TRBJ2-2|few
TGTGCCAGCAGTGAACCACCCGGGACTATATACGCTGCGAACACCGGGGAGCTGTTTTTT
CASSEPPGTIYAANTGELFF
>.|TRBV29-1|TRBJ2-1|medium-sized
TGCAGCGTTGAAGAAGAGGGGGCGGGAAATGAGCAGTTCTTC
CSVEEEGAGNEQFF
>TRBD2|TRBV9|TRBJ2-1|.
TGTGCCAGCAGCGTAGGGCGGGGGAATGAGCAGTTCTTC
CASSVGRGNEQFF
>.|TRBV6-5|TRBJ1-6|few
TGTGCCAGCAGTTACTCGACTCTTATCAGTTCACCCCTCCACTTT
CASSYSTLISSPLHF
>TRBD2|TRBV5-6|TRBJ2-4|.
TGTGCCAGCACCTCCTACGGGGGGGCCGTGAACATTCAGTACTTC
CASTSYGGAVNIQYF
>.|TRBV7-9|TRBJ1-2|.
TGTGCCAGCAGTCCGGACATAGTAGCTGGCTACACCTTC
CASSPDIVAGYTF
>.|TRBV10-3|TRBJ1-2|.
TGTGCCATCAGTGGCCAGGGTCGCATCTACACCTTC
CAISGQGRIYTF
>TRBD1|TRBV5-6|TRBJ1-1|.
TGTGCCAGCAGCTCAGCAGGGGGTACTGAAGCTTTCTTT
CASSSAGGTEAFF